The 10 T cell receptor beta chains below were found in one sample sequenced in a study of T-cell memory formation after mild COVID-19 (dated by TCRdb to the early 2020s). Receptor libraries were prepared by 5' RACE. Sequencing took place on an Illumina NovaSeq 6000. In-frame beta chains were kept once TCRdb had trimmed the public reads at Q25 with fastp and called clones with MiXCR. Rows with a matching CDR3 protein are joined into one entry that keeps the most common DNA and genes. This sample gives 400,000 or so distinct CDR3 sequences in total; about 19% of them show up just once. The ten largest clones capture about 8.1% of the sample. Source material: PBMCs or a T cell subset sorted from them (not recorded which). These receptors came from an adult woman who had mild COVID-19 (a few samples of this study predate the infection). The sample titles of this study are shuffled in the database, so cell type and time point are left out; the donor was told from shared clones.

This clonotype was observed a few times. This chain connects TRBV7-2 to TRBJ1-3, with D perhaps matching TRBD1 (5 bases). Trimming left V 1 base short and J 4 bases short, with 11 bases between. This CDR3 spans 15 amino acids. Germline CDR1 and CDR2: SGHTA and FQGNSA. CDR3 sequence: CASSLDGGTGNTIYF. The CDR3 coding sequence is TGTGCCAGCAGCTTAGACGGGGGTACGGGAAACACCATATATTTT.

This clonotype was observed a few times. This chain links TRBV7-3 with TRBJ2-7; tentatively, D is TRBD2 (6 bases). The ends were cut back, 5 bases at V and 4 bases at J, with 18 bases in the middle. The CDR3 sequence is 15 residues long. Germline lookup yields CDR1 SGHTA and CDR2 FQGTGA. CDR3 residues: CASSLRGVVGYEQYF. Written as DNA, the CDR3 is TGTGCCAGCAGCCTACGCGGGGTTGTGGGGTACGAGCAGTACTTC.

V is TRBV19 and J is TRBJ1-4; 8 nucleotides align to TRBD1. This CDR3 is built from 17 residues. The ends lost 3 bases at V and 3 bases at J; junction bases unmatched: 9. Germline lookup yields CDR1 LNHDA and CDR2 SQIVND (reference sequence). The CDR3 here is CASSIGQGRSANEKLFF. The CDR3 DNA sequence: TGTGCCAGTAGTATTGGACAGGGAAGAAGTGCTAATGAAAAACTGTTTTTT.

DNA of the CDR3: TGTGCCAGGACCATATCTGGTGGCGAGCAGTACTTC. It translates to CARTISGGEQYF. The rearrangement links TRBV30 to TRBJ2-7; D gene unclear. Germline values: CDR1 GTSNPN, CDR2 SVGIG (reference sequence). Between the trimmed V and J ends, which lost 8 bases and 6 bases, there was a span of 17 bases. CDR3 length: 12 amino acids.

This chain links TRBV24-1 with TRBJ2-3; 14 nucleotides line up with TRBD2. Germline CDR1 and CDR2: KGHDR and SFDVKD. V shed 9 bases and J 4 bases; nucleotides not matched to a gene: 8. This CDR3 comprises 16 residues. The DNA of the CDR3 is TGTGCCACCGCGGGACTAGCGGGGGCCGTTGCAGATACGCAGTATTTT. It yields the protein CATAGLAGAVADTQYF.

V and J are TRBV6-5 and TRBJ2-2, with D perhaps TRBD2 (6 bases). Germline V gene lookup returns CDR1 MNHEY and CDR2 SVGAGI. V shed 5 bases and J shed 7 bases, with 20 bases lying between them. The CDR3 runs 16 residues. Here the CDR3 reads CASSLLGLPKDGELFF. The CDR3 DNA reads as TGTGCCAGCAGTCTCTTGGGACTGCCGAAGGACGGGGAGCTGTTTTTT.

This chain uses TRBV6-5 with TRBJ1-4; 11 nucleotides agree with TRBD1. This CDR3 comprises 14 residues. With 5 bases clipped from V and 8 bases from J, the junction kept 4 bases outside the gene matches. Germline CDR1 reads MNHEY; CDR2 reads SVGAGI. The CDR3 here is CASSGQGAREKLFF. In DNA, the CDR3 is TGTGCCAGCAGTGGACAGGGGGCGAGAGAAAAACTGTTTTTT.

CDR3 DNA: TGTGCCAGCAGTTACGCGGGGAGTGCAACTAATGAAAAACTGTTTTTT. Its translation is CASSYAGSATNEKLFF. The chain recombines TRBV6-2 or TRBV6-3 with TRBJ1-4; no definite D call. This CDR3 region has 16 residues. V was pared by 2 bases and J by 0 bases, with 10 bases between. The germline CDR1 and CDR2 sequences are MNHEY and SVGEGT.

This clonotype was seen more than once but under ten times. The rearrangement joins TRBV6-5 to TRBJ1-5, with a weak D call TRBD1 (6 bases). The CDR3 consists of 17 residues. Between the trimmed V and J ends, which lost 6 bases and 6 bases, there was a span of 24 bases. Germline V gene sequence: CDR1 MNHEY, CDR2 SVGAGI. The CDR3 DNA sequence: TGTGCCAGCAGAGCCGTGGTGGGGGCGAAACTGGGTCAGCCCCAGCATTTT. Its protein product is CASRAVVGAKLGQPQHF.

This clonotype was seen a few times. CDR3 loop: CSAREDETQAFF. The CDR3 DNA reads as TGCAGTGCTAGAGAAGATGAGACACAGGCTTTCTTT. The genes are TRBV20-1 and TRBJ1-1; no firm D call. Trimming left V 0 bases short and J 11 bases short, with 13 bases between. CDR1 DFQATT and CDR2 SNEGSKA come from the germline V gene (reference sequence). The CDR3 is made up of 12 amino acids.